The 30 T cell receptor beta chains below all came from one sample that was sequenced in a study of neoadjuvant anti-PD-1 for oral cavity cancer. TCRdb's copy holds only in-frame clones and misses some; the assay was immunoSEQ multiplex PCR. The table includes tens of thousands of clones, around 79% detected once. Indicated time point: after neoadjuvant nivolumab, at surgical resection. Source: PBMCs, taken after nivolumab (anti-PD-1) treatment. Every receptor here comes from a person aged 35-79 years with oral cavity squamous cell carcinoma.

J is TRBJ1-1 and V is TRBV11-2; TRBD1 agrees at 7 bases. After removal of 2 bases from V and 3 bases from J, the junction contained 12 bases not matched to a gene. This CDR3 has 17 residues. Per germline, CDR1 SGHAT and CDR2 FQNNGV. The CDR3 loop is CASSLWDSGAPHTEAFF. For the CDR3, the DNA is TGTGCCAGCAGCTTATGGGACAGTGGCGCCCCACACACTGAAGCTTTCTTT.

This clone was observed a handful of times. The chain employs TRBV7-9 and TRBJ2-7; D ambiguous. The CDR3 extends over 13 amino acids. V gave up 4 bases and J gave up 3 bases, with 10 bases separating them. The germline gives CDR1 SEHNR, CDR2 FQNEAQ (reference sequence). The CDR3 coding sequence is TGTGCCAGCAGCTCGCCCTATCTCTACGAGCAGTACTTC. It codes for CASSSPYLYEQYF.

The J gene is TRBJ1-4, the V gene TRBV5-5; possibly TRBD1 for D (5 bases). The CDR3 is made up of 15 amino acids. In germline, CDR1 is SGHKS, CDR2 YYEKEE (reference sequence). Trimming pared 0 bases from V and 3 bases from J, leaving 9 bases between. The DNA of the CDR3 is TGTGCCAGCAGCTTGGGACAGACGGCTAATGAAAAACTGTTTTTT. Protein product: CASSLGQTANEKLFF. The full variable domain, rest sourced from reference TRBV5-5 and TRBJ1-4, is DAGVTQSPTHLIKTRGQQVTLRCSPISGHKSVSWYQQVLGQGPQFIFQYYEKEERGRGNFPDRFSARQFPNYSSELNVNALLLGDSALYLCASSLGQTANEKLFFGSGTQLSVL.

CDR3 coding DNA: TGTGCCAGCAGTGAGGACAAGAACACTGAAGCTTTCTTT. The encoded protein is CASSEDKNTEAFF. The chain has TRBV2 and TRBJ1-1, with D tentatively TRBD1 (5 bases). Germline V CDR1 and CDR2: SNHLY, FYNNEI. The V and J ends lost 3 bases and 1 base respectively, with 6 bases between them. This CDR3 comprises 13 residues.

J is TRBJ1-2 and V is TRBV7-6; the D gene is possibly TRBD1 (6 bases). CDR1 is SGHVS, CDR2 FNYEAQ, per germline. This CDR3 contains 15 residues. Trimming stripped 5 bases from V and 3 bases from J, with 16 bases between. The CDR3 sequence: CASSPDAGADYGYTF. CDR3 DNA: TGTGCCAGCAGCCCTGACGCGGGGGCGGACTATGGCTACACCTTC.

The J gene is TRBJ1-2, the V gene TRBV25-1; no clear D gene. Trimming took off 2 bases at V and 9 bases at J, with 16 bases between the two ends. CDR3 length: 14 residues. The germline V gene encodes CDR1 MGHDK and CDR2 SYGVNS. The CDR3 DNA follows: TGTGCCAGCAGTGAAAGGGTGGACCTGACGAGCTACACCTTC. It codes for CASSERVDLTSYTF.

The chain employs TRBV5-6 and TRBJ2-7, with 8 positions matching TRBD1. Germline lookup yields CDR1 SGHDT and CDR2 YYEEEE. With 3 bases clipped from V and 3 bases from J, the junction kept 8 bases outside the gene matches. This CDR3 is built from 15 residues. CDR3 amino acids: CASSWTGPGYYEQYF. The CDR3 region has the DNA TGTGCCAGCAGCTGGACAGGGCCCGGCTACTACGAGCAGTACTTC.

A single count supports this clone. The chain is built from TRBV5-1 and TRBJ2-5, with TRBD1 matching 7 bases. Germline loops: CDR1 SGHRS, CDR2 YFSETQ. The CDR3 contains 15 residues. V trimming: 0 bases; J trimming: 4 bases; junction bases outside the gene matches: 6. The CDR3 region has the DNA TGCGCCAGCAGCTTGGCTGGAGGACAGGTAGAGACCCAGTACTTC. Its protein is CASSLAGGQVETQYF.

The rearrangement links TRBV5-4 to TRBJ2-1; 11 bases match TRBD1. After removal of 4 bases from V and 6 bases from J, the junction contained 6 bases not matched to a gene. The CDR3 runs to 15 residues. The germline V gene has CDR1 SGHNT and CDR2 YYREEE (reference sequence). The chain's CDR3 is CASSAGQGAGNEQFF. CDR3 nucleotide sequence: TGTGCCAGCAGCGCAGGACAGGGGGCAGGCAATGAGCAGTTCTTC.

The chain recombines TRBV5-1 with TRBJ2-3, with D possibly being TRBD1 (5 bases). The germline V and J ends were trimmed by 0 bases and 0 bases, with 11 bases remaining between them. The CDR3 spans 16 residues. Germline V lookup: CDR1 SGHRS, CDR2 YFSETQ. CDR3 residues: CASSLGGSASTDTQYF. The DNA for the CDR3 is TGCGCCAGCAGCTTGGGGGGCTCCGCGAGCACAGATACGCAGTATTTT.

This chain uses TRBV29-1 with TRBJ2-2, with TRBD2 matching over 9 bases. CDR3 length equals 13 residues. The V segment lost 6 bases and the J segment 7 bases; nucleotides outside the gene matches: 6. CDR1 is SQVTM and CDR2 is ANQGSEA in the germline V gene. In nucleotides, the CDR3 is TGCAGCGTATGGGAACTAGCGGGCGGGGAGCTGTTTTTT. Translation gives CSVWELAGGELFF.

The CDR3 sequence: CASSILWQSNQPQHF. The CDR3 region has the DNA TGTGCCAGTAGTATATTGTGGCAGAGCAATCAGCCCCAGCATTTT. The chain has TRBV19 and TRBJ1-5; D is unresolved. The CDR3 is 15 amino acids. The germline CDR1 and CDR2 sequences are LNHDA and SQIVND (reference sequence). Trimming removed 2 bases at V and 1 base at J, with 9 bases between. The full variable domain, in which reference TRBV19 and TRBJ1-5 provide the parts outside the CDR3, is DGGITQSPKYLFRKEGQNVTLSCEQNLNHDAMYWYRQDPGQGLRLIYYSQIVNDFQKGDIAEGYSVSREKKESFPLTVTSAQKNPTAFYLCASSILWQSNQPQHFGDGTRLSIL.

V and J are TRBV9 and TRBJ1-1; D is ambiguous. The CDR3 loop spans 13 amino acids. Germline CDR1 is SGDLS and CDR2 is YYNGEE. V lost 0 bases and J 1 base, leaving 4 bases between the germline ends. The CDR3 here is CASSVVQNTEAFF. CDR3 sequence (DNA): TGTGCCAGCAGCGTAGTCCAGAACACTGAAGCTTTCTTT.

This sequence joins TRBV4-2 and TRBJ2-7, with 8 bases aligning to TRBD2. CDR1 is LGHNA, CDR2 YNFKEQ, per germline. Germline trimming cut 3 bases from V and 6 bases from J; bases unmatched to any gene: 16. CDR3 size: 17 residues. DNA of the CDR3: TGTGCCAGCAGCCACACCCGCCCCGGGGGGGAAAGTCGCGAGCAGTACTTC. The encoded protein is CASSHTRPGGESREQYF.

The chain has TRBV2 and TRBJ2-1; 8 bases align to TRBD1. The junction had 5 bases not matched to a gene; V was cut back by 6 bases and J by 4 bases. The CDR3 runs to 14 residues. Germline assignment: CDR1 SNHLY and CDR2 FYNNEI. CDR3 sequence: CASRSGTGYNEQFF. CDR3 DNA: TGTGCCAGCAGGTCCGGGACAGGATACAATGAGCAGTTCTTC.

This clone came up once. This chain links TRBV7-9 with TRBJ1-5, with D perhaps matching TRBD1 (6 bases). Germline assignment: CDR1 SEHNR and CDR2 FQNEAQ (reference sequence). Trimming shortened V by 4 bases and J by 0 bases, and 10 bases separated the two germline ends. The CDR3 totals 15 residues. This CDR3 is CASSSTGNSNQPQHF. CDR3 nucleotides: TGTGCCAGCAGCTCGACAGGTAATAGCAATCAGCCCCAGCATTTT.

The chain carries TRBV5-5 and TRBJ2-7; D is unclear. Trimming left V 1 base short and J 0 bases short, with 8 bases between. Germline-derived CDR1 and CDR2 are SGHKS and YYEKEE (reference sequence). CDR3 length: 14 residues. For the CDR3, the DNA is TGTGCCAGCAGCTTGTACCGAAGCTCCTACGAGCAGTACTTC. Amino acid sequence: CASSLYRSSYEQYF.

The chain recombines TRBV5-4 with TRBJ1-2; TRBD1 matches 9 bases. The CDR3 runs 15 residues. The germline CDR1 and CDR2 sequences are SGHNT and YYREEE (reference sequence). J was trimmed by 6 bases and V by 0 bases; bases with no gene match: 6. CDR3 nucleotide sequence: TGTGCCAGCAGCTTGGGGGGACAGGGAAGGGATGGCTACACCTTC. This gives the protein CASSLGGQGRDGYTF.

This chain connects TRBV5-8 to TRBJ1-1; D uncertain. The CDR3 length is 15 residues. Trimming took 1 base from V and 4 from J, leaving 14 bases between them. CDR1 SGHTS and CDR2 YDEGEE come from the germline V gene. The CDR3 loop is CASSLRLGSFTEAFF. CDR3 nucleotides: TGTGCCAGCAGCTTGAGGCTGGGGAGCTTCACTGAAGCTTTCTTT.

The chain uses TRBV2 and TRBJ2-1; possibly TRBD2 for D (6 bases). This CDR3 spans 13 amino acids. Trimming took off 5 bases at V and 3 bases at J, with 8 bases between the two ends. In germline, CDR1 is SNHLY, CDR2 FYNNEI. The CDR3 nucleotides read TGTGCCAGCAGTACGGGACTCTACAATGAGCAGTTCTTC. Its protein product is CASSTGLYNEQFF. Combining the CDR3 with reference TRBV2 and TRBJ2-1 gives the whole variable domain EPEVTQTPSHQVTQMGQEVILRCVPISNHLYFYWYRQILGQKVEFLVSFYNNEISEKSEIFDDQFSVERPDGSNFTLKIRSTKLEDSAMYFCASSTGLYNEQFFGPGTRLTVL.

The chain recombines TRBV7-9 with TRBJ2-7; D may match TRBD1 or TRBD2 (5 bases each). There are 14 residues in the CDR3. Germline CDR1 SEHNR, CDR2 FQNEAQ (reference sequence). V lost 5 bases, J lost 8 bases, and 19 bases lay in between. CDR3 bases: TGTGCCAGCAGCCCCGTCGGGGCCCTAGGCCAGCAGTACTTC. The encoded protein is CASSPVGALGQQYF.

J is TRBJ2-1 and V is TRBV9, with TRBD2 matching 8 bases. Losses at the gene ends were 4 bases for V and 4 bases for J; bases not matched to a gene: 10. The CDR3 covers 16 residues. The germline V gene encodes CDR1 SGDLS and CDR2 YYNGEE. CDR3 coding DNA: TGTGCCAGCAGCCCCGGGAGGGCTAGCGGATACAATGAGCAGTTCTTC. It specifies CASSPGRASGYNEQFF.

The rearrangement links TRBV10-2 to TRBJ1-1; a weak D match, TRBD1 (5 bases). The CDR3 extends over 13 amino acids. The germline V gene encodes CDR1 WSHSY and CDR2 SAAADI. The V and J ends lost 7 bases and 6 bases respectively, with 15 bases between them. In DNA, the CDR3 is TGCGCCAGCACCTCAGCAGGGAGGGCTGAAGCTTTCTTT. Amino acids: CASTSAGRAEAFF.

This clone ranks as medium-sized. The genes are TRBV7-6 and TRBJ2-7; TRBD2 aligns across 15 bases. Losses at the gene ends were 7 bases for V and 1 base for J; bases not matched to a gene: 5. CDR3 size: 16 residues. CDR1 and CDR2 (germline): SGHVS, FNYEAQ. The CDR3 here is CASTGLAGGRSYEQYF. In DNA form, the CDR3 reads TGTGCCAGCACTGGACTAGCGGGGGGGAGGTCCTACGAGCAGTACTTC.

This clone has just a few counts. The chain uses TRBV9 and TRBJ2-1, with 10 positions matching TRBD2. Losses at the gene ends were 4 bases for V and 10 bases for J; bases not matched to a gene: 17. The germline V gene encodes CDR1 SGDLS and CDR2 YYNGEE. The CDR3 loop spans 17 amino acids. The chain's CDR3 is CASSPRLSGGASGEQFF. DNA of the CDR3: TGTGCCAGCAGCCCCCGGCTGAGCGGGGGGGCCTCCGGCGAGCAGTTCTTC.

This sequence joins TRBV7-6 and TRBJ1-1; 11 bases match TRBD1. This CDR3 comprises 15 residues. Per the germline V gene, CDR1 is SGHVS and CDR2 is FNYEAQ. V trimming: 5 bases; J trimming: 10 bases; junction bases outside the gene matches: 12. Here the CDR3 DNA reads TGTGCCAGCAGCGAAGGGACAGGGGGTAGTCGGTCAGCTTTCTTT. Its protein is CASSEGTGGSRSAFF.

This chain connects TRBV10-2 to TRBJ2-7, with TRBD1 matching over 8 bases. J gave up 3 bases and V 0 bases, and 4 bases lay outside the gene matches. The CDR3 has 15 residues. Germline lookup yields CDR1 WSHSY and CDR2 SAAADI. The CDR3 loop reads CASSESLDRVYEQYF. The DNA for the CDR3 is TGCGCCAGCAGTGAGTCCTTGGACAGGGTCTACGAGCAGTACTTC.

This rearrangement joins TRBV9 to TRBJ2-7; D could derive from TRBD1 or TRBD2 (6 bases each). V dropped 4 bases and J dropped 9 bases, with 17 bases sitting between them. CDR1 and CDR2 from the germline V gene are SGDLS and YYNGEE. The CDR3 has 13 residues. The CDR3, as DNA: TGTGCCAGCAGCAGAGAGGGGGACTCCGCGCAGTACTTC. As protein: CASSREGDSAQYF.

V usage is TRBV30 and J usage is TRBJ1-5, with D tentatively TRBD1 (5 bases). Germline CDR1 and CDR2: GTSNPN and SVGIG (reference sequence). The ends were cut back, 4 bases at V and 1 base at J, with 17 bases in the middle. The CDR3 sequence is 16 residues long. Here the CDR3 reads CAWTPPWGGSNQPQHF. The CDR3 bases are TGTGCCTGGACGCCCCCGTGGGGCGGAAGCAATCAGCCCCAGCATTTT.

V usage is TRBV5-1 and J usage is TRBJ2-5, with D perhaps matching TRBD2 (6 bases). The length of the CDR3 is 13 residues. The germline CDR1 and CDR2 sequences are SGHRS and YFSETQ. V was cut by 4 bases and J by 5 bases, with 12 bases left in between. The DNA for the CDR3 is TGCGCCAGCAGCGGTACTAGCTTGGAGACCCAGTACTTC. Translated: CASSGTSLETQYF.